The subject of this entry is one TCR beta chain. The sample is drawn from a study of blood T cell repertoires in COVID-19. CDR1 SNHLY and CDR2 FYNNEI come from the germline V gene. After removal of 11 bases from V and 2 bases from J, the junction contained 5 bases not matched to a gene. The CDR3 spans 13 residues. TCRdb's table, derived via immunoSEQ multiplex PCR, lists solely in-frame clones and lacks some. The sample lists around 160,000 clones, just under 85% occurring once. The genes are TRBV2 and TRBJ1-5, with 8 bases fitting TRBD1. This TCR derives from a woman aged 40 to 49 with active or convalescent COVID-19. The sequencing input was peripheral blood. The CDR3 region is CASNRGGNQPQHF. Written as DNA, the CDR3 is TGTGCCTCCAACAGGGGGGGCAATCAGCCCCAGCATTTT. The whole variable domain, filled in from reference TRBV2 and TRBJ1-5, reads EPEVTQTPSHQVTQMGQEVILRCVPISNHLYFYWYRQILGQKVEFLVSFYNNEISEKSEIFDDQFSVERPDGSNFTLKIRSTKLEDSAMYFCASNRGGNQPQHFGDGTRLSIL.